This T cell receptor beta chain comes out of a study of human CD8 memory T cell subsets. Study results and limitations: Exclusively the beta chains of the T cell receptor underwent sequencing in this study. It was suggested by Chao1 estimates that stem-like memory T cells were more diverse than precursor exhausted T cells.

Negative magnetic separation enriched total CD8+ T cells. UMI-labeled 5' RACE generated the TCR beta libraries. TCRdb reworked the 5' RACE reads into one entry per CDR3 protein, no DNA. The table for this sample gives around 10,000 distinct CDR3 sequences. Germline-derived CDR1 and CDR2 are SGHTA and FQGTGA. This CDR3 region has 16 residues. A remark on this clonotype: Its antigen is unknown.

Sequencing input: CD8+ stem-like memory T cells (TSCM and TCM) sorted from PBMCs. Stated subset: stem-like memory CD8 T cells (TSTEM), CCR7+ PD-1- TIGIT-. This receptor was obtained from a human donor in good health. This chain connects TRBV7-3 to TRBJ2-2. The CDR3 region is CASSLLGTPNTGELFF.